This TCR beta chain emerged from a study of CXCR3-negative and CXCR3-positive naive CD8 T cells. Study summary: Total TRB output reached 120 million to 150 million reads, about 1.5 +/- 0.3 million per library.

Via 5' RACE with UMI labels, TRB cDNA libraries were prepared. Using the 5' RACE reads, TCRdb records one entry per CDR3 protein without DNA. The specimen's table records 45,000 to 70,000 distinct CDR3 sequences. CDR1 and CDR2 from the germline V gene are MGHDK and SYGVNS. This CDR3 comprises 13 residues. Points from the study as a whole: Both naive subsets, CXCR3-negative and CXCR3-positive, displayed similar TRBV-TRBJ usage, unlike memory cells.

As concerns this clonotype: Its antigen is not identified.

The TCR sequence derives from a human donor in good health. Some clones in this sample may be carry-over from other donors' samples. This chain uses TRBV25-1 with TRBJ1-2. Material for sequencing was memory CD8+ T cells from blood. The CDR3 here is CASLKTEGRGYTF.